The TCR beta chain under discussion was sequenced for a study of human T cells and chemical hapten exposure (dated by TCRdb to the early 2020s). About the study as a whole: For sensitization, 2% DPC in acetone was applied to an approximately 2 cm by approximately 2 cm area of upper inner arm skin. Throughout the approximately 25-week study period, patients were also given weekly therapeutic DPC doses on the scalp. The libraries were sequenced as a pool, and the TCR yield per sample differed mostly because of small variations in library volumes within the pool. Peripheral blood TCR repertoire changes were tracked in vivo in alopecia patients during primary and secondary sensitization to the hapten diphenylcyclopropenone (DPC). Twenty-nine alopecia patients gave blood for TCR sequencing at one to four time points (pre-sensitization, 2, 6 and 24 weeks). Patch testing was done on the upper back using Finn chambers containing 0.01% DPC, and results were scored after 6 days according to International Contact Dermatitis Research Group standards. Blood samples were taken from patients before sensitization (week 0) and then at 2, 6 and about 24 weeks after DPC sensitization. The patient cohort, mostly female, included alopecia areata with under or over 50% scalp involvement, alopecia totalis and alopecia universalis. Study-wide conclusions, independent of this receptor: Expanded TCRs formed significantly more large CDR3 similarity clusters than pre-sensitization or healthy control sets, consistent with antigen-driven responses. A positive correlation was found between the number of PT1 expanded TCRs and patch test score, with significance reached at thresholds 8, 16 and 32 but not 4. No change with DPC sensitization was found in the number of TCRs above 1 in 1000 frequency, and no evidence of global repertoire structure alterations was found. Because all patients had alopecia, a presumed autoimmune disease, the immune response of the patients might differ from that of healthy individuals. Repeated subsampling changed both the strength of the expansion versus patch-test correlation and the threshold at which that correlation became significant.

The CDR3 covers 17 residues, taking in both the cysteine and the phenylalanine. The only DNA kept is the CDR3, 51 bases in frame from the first base. Trimmed from V: 5 bases; trimmed from J: 0 bases; junction bases lacking a gene match: 14. CDR1 and CDR2 are read off the germline V gene (reference sequence) as DFQATT and SNEGSKA. This clonotype came up many times. The clone's antigen remains unknown. Base qualities are not recorded, but no much larger clone differs from it by a single base. Reading the label with the study, this specimen's time point is: patch test 1, 2 weeks after DPC sensitization. Reading the label with the study, this specimen's treatment or condition is: therapeutic diphenylcyclopropenone sensitization with weekly scalp DPC. At every patch-test visit, the blood draw took place before the patch test was put on. Patients were eligible if aged 18 to 70, diagnosed with alopecia and judged suitable for DPC therapy, and pregnant patients were excluded. Total RNA was isolated from unfractionated whole blood collected in Tempus Blood RNA tubes.

Library method: RACE. The sample was run on a NextSeq 500. During library preparation, unique molecular identifiers were attached to individual cDNA molecules so that TCRs could be counted in a quantitative, reproducible way. From each blood RNA sample, both TCR alpha and TCR beta chains were sequenced. As for how the authors treated the data: A median of roughly 98,000 TCRs per sample was observed, with a range of 23,224 to 690,600. The Decombinator software suite was used to annotate the V, J and CDR3 of the TCR reads. To make PS versus PT1 abundance plots, every sample was subsampled to the same number of TCRs (28,000). TCRs were defined as expanded if absent before sensitization and observed at least eight times at the 2-week time point. TCRdb handled the public reads itself, with Q25 trimming in fastp and clone calling in MiXCR, and kept productive beta chains. Rows with one shared CDR3 protein collapse into an entry with the most common genes and DNA. The V and J calls and clone size are TCRdb's, not the authors'. Counted in this sample were some 80,000 distinct CDR3 sequences; about 10% of them appeared once. The leading ten clones occupy roughly 4.2% of the sample.

The receptor chain draws on TRBV20-1 and TRBJ2-7; 9 of the junction bases match TRBD2. This clonotype originated in a woman aged 45-65 years with alopecia areata. Some clones in this sample may be carry-over from other donors' samples. Sample: whole blood, taken in connection with sensitization to the hapten diphenylcyclopropenone (DPC). In nucleotides, the sequence is TGCAGTGCTGACCCGTTTAGCGGGGGTGCAAGCTCCTACGAGCAGTACTTC. This sequence encodes CSADPFSGGASSYEQYF.